Listed below are T cell receptor beta chains from one sample, sequenced in a study of blood T cell repertoires in COVID-19. Sequenced by immunoSEQ multiplex PCR; TCRdb stores in-frame clones only, minus some. The sample lists approximately 390,000 clones, approximately 88% occurring once. Source material: PBMCs or T cells enriched from blood (not recorded which). The receptor source for this set is a woman aged 40 to 50 with acute COVID-19. The CDR3 runs from the conserved cysteine through the conserved F or W. D genes are given only for firm matches. Clone size is not always given. Where it is, it says once, few, many or a class for expanded clones.

TRBJ2-3 | . | TRBV9 | TRBD2 | CASSPGLAGGIDTQYF | TGTGCCAGCAGCCCGGGACTAGCGGGGGGGATAGATACGCAGTATTTT
TRBJ2-3 | . | TRBV7-9 | TRBD2 | CASSPLGQAGGADTQYF | TGTGCCAGCAGCCCTCTCGGGCAAGCGGGGGGCGCAGATACGCAGTATTTT
TRBJ2-5 | . | TRBV12-3/TRBV12-4 | . | CASSLASWTQYF | TGTGCCAGCAGTTTGGCTAGCTGGACCCAGTACTTC
TRBJ1-6 | . | TRBV27 | . | CASMPLPSNSPLHF | TGTGCCAGCATGCCGCTTCCGAGTAATTCACCCCTCCACTTT
TRBJ1-4 | . | TRBV11-2 | . | CASSLGQVGAEKLFF | TGTGCCAGCAGCTTAGGACAGGTGGGAGCGGAAAAACTGTTTTTT
TRBJ1-2 | . | TRBV7-8 | . | CASSRRENYGYTF | TGTGCCAGCAGCCGTAGGGAGAACTATGGCTACACCTTC
TRBJ1-1 | . | TRBV28 | . | CASSLEGGTEAFF | TGTGCCAGCAGTTTAGAGGGTGGGACTGAAGCTTTCTTT
TRBJ2-5 | . | TRBV12-2 | . | CASRSPSGETQYF | TGTGCAAGTCGCTCTCCTTCCGGGGAGACCCAGTACTTC
TRBJ2-5 | . | TRBV4-1 | . | CASSQERGGVSQETQYF | TGCGCCAGCAGCCAAGAGAGGGGGGGGGTCTCCCAAGAGACCCAGTACTTC
TRBJ2-3 | . | TRBV7-8 | TRBD2 | CASSSERGVGVTPSTDTQYF | TGTGCCAGCAGCTCCGAGCGGGGGGTTGGGGTAACCCCTAGCACAGATACGCAGTATTTT
TRBJ2-3 | . | TRBV2 | TRBD2 | CASSERIGRLAGGLRTDTQYF | TGTGCCAGCAGTGAACGGATAGGGAGACTAGCGGGGGGGCTACGCACAGATACGCAGTATTTT
TRBJ1-1 | . | TRBV18 | . | CASSIQGIAEAFF | TGTGCCAGCTCAATACAGGGTATCGCTGAAGCTTTCTTT
TRBJ1-2 | . | TRBV19 | TRBD1 | CASKPGGLGTGSYGYTF | TGTGCCTCCAAACCCGGTGGGCTGGGGACAGGGTCCTATGGCTACACCTTC
TRBJ2-3 | once | TRBV5-5 | . | CASSLFTGMVTDTQYF | TGTGCCAGCAGCTTGTTTACAGGGATGGTCACAGATACGCAGTATTTT
TRBJ1-2 | . | TRBV9 | TRBD1 | CASSAGQDLYGYTF | TGTGCCAGCAGCGCTGGACAGGATCTTTATGGCTACACCTTC
TRBJ2-5 | few | TRBV27 | . | CASSEFRIPGDYQETQYF | TGTGCCAGCAGTGAGTTTAGAATCCCCGGAGACTACCAAGAGACCCAGTACTTC
TRBJ1-1 | . | TRBV10-2 | TRBD1 | CASSPLDRGGSDTEAFF | TGCGCCAGCAGTCCCCTAGACAGGGGGGGATCGGACACTGAAGCTTTCTTT
TRBJ2-5 | . | TRBV19 | . | CASSKGLGSVETQYF | TGTGCCAGTAGTAAAGGGCTTGGGAGTGTAGAGACCCAGTACTTC
TRBJ1-3 | . | TRBV30 | . | CAWSGTVSGNTIYF | TGTGCCTGGAGTGGTACAGTCTCTGGAAACACCATATATTTT